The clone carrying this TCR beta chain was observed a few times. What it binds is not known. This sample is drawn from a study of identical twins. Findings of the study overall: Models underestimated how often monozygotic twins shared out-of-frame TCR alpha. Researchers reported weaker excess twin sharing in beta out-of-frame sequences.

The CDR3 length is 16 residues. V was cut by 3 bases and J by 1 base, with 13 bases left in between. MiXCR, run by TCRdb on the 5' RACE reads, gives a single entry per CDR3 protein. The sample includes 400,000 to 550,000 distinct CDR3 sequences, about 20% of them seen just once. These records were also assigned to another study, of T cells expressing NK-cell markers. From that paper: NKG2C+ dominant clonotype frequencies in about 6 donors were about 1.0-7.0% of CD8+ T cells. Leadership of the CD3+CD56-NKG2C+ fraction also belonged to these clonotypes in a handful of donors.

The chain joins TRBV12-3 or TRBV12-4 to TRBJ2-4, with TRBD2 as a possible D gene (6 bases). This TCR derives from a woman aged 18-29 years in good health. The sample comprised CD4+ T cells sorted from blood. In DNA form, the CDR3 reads TGTGCCAGCAGTTTCATCGGCGGGATGGCCAAAAACATTCAGTACTTC. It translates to CASSFIGGMAKNIQYF.